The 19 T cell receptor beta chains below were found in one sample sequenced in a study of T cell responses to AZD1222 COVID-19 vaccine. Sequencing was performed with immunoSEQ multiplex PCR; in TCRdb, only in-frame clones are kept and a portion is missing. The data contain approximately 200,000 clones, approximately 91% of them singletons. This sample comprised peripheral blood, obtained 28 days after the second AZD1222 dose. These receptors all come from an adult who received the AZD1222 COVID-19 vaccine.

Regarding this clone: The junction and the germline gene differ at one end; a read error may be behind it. This chain's CDR3 is CASSLDGPGTNF. CDR3 DNA sequence: TGTGCCAGCAGCTTAGATGGTCCAGGGACGAACTTC. The chain is built from TRBV11-3 and TRBJ2-7; D could derive from TRBD1 or TRBD2 (5 bases each). This CDR3 has 12 amino acids. From germline, CDR1 is SGHNT and CDR2 YENEEA. The full variable domain, completed using reference TRBV11-3 and TRBJ2-7, is EAGVVQSPRYKIIEKKQPVAFWCNPISGHNTLYWYLQNLGQGPELLIRYENEEAVDDSQLPKDRFSAERLKGVDSTLKIQPAELGDSAVYLCASSLDGPGTNFGPGTRLTVT.

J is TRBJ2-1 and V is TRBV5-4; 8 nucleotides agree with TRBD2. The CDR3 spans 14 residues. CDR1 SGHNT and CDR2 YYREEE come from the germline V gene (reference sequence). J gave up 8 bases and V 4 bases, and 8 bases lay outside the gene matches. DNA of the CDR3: TGTGCCAGCAGCGCTGAACTAGCGGCGTATGAGCAGTTCTTC. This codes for CASSAELAAYEQFF. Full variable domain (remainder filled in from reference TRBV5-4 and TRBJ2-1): ETGVTQSPTHLIKTRGQQVTLRCSSQSGHNTVSWYQQALGQGPQFIFQYYREEENGRGNFPPRFSGLQFPNYSSELNVNALELDDSALYLCASSAELAAYEQFFGPGTRLTVL.

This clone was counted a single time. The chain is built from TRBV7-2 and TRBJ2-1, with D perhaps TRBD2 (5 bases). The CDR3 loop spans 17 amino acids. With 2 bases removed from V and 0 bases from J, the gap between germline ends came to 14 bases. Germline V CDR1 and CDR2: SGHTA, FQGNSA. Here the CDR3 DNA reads TGTGCCAGCAGCTTACTACGGGGTCTTGGCTCCTACAATGAGCAGTTCTTC. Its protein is CASSLLRGLGSYNEQFF.

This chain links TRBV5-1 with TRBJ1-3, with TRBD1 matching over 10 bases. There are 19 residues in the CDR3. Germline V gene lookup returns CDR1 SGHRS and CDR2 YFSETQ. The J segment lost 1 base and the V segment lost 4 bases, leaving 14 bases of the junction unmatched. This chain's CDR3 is CASSPDPGQGLLSGNTIYF. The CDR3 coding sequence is TGCGCCAGCAGCCCTGACCCGGGACAGGGGCTTTTATCTGGAAACACCATATATTTT.

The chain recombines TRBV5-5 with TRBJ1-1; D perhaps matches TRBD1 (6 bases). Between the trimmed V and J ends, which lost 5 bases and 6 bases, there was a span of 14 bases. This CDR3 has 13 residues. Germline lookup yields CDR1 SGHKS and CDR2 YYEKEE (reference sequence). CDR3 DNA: TGTGCCAGCAGTCCATGGGAGGGGGCTGAAGCTTTCTTT. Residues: CASSPWEGAEAFF.

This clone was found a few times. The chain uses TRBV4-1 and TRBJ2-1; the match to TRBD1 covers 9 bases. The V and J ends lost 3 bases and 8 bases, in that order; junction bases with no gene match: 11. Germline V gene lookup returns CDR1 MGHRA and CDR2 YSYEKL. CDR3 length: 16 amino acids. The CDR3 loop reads CASSQGPGQGSHEQFF. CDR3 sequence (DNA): TGCGCCAGCAGCCAGGGGCCGGGACAGGGATCCCATGAGCAGTTCTTC.

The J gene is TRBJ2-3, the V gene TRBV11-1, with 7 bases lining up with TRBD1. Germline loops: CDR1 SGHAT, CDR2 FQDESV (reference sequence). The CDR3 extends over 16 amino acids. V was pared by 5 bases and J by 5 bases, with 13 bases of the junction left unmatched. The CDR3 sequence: CASSLFPTGAGDTQYF. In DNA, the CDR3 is TGTGCCAGCAGCCTTTTCCCCACAGGGGCGGGAGATACGCAGTATTTT.

The CDR3 DNA is TGTGCCAGCAGCGTTATGACTAGTAATAATGAGCAGTTCTTC. Its protein product is CASSVMTSNNEQFF. The chain is built from TRBV9 and TRBJ2-1, with D possibly being TRBD2 (6 bases). Trimming took 2 bases from V and 7 from J, leaving 13 bases between them. This CDR3 is 14 amino acids long. Germline V CDR1 and CDR2: SGDLS, YYNGEE.

The CDR3 DNA sequence: TGTGCCAGCAGCCAAAGAACCCTCTCGGCGTACGAGCAGTACTTC. This sequence encodes CASSQRTLSAYEQYF. The chain uses TRBV4-2 and TRBJ2-7, with no clear D. Germline values: CDR1 LGHNA, CDR2 YNFKEQ. The V gene lost 2 bases and the J gene lost 4 bases, with 15 bases spanning the gap. This CDR3 spans 15 amino acids.

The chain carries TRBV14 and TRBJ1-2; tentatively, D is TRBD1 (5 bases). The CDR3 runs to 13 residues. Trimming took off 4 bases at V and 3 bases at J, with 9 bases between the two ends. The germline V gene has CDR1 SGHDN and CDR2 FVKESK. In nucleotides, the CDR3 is TGTGCCAGCAGCCGGGACCGCGACTATGGCTACACCTTC. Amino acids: CASSRDRDYGYTF.

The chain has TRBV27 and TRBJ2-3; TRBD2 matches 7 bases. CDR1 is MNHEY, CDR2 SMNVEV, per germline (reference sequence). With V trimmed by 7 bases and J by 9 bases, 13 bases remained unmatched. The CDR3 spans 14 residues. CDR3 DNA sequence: TGTGCCAGCAACCGGCGGGAGCAAGGGCAGACGCAGTATTTT. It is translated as CASNRREQGQTQYF.

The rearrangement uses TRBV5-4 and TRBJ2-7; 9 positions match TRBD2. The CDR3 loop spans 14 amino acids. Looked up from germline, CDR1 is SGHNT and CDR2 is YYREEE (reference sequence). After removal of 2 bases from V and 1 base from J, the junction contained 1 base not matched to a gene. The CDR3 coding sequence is TGTGCCAGCAGCTTAGCGGGAGGATCCTACGAGCAGTACTTC. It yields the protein CASSLAGGSYEQYF. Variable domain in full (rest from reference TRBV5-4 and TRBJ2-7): ETGVTQSPTHLIKTRGQQVTLRCSSQSGHNTVSWYQQALGQGPQFIFQYYREEENGRGNFPPRFSGLQFPNYSSELNVNALELDDSALYLCASSLAGGSYEQYFGPGTRLTVT.

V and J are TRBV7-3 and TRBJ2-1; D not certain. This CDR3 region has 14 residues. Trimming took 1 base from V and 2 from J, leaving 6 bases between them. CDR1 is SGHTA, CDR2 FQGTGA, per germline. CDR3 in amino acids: CASSLIPAYNEQFF. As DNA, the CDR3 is TGTGCCAGCAGCTTAATCCCAGCCTACAATGAGCAGTTCTTC.

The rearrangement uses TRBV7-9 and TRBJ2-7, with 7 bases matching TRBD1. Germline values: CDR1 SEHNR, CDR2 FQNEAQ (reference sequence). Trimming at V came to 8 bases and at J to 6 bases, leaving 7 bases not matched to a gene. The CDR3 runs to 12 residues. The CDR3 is CASRQGGGEQYF. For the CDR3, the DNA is TGTGCCAGCCGCCAAGGGGGCGGCGAGCAGTACTTC.

In DNA, the CDR3 is TGTGCCAGCAGTTCAACCAGGGAGGTCAACTATGGCTACACCTTC. Translating gives CASSSTREVNYGYTF. This sequence joins TRBV27 and TRBJ1-2, with D maybe TRBD1 (5 bases). Germline V gene sequence: CDR1 MNHEY, CDR2 SMNVEV (reference sequence). V was cut by 4 bases and J by 2 bases, with 14 bases left in between. The CDR3 has 15 amino acids.

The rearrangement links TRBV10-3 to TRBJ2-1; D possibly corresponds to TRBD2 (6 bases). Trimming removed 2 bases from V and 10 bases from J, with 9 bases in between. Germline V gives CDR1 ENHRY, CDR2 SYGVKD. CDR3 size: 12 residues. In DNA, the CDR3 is TGTGCCATCAGTGAGATAGCGGCGGAGCAGTTCTTC. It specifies CAISEIAAEQFF.

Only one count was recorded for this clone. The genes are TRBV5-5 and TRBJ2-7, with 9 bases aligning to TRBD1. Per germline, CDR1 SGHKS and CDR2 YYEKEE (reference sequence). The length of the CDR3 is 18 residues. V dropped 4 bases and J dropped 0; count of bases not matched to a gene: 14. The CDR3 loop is CASSLTQGAQILSYEQYF. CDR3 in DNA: TGTGCCAGCAGCCTTACACAGGGGGCGCAGATCCTCTCCTACGAGCAGTACTTC.

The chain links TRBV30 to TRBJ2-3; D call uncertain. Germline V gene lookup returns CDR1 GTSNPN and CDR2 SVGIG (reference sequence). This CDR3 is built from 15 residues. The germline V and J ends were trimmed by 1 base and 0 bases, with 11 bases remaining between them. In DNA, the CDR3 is TGTGCCTGGAGTGCTCTCACTTCTAGCACAGATACGCAGTATTTT. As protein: CAWSALTSSTDTQYF.

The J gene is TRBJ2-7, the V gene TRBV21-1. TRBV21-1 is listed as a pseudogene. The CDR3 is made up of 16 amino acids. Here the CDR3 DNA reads TGTGCCAGCATCCCAGGGGAGGACTCGCAGGCCTACGAGCAGTACTTC. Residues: CASIPGEDSQAYEQYF.